The rows below give T cell receptor beta chains drawn from one sample of a study of cytomegalovirus exposure and HLA in healthy donors. Sequenced by immunoSEQ multiplex PCR; TCRdb stores in-frame clones only, minus some. The sample records some 190,000 clones, 75% to 85% being singletons. The source material was PBMCs. These receptors originate from a man aged 18 to 29 in good health and CMV-seronegative. The CDR3 runs from the conserved cysteine through the conserved F or W. D genes are given only for firm matches. Not all rows give a size; the values are once, few, many and, for expanded clones, a class.

j_gene,abundance,d_gene,v_gene,CDR3aa,CDR3nt
TRBJ2-5,-,-,TRBV18,CASSFGERETQYF,TGTGCCAGCTCATTTGGTGAACGGGAGACCCAGTACTTC
TRBJ1-3,-,-,TRBV6-5,CASSEGWQGYTIYF,TGTGCCAGCAGCGAAGGGTGGCAGGGGTACACCATATATTTT
TRBJ1-2,-,-,TRBV7-9,CASSLSDGYTF,TGTGCCAGCAGCTTATCAGATGGCTACACCTTC
TRBJ1-3,-,TRBD1,TRBV18,CASSPGQPNSGNTIYF,TGTGCCAGCTCACCGGGACAGCCAAACTCTGGAAACACCATATATTTT
TRBJ1-3,-,TRBD1,TRBV7-8,CASTTGVGNTIYF,TGTGCCAGCACGACAGGGGTAGGAAACACCATATATTTT
TRBJ1-1,-,-,TRBV19,CASSVQRLMNTEAFF,TGTGCCAGTAGTGTGCAGAGACTCATGAACACTGAAGCTTTCTTT
TRBJ1-2,-,-,TRBV7-6,CATSEGGNGYTF,TGTGCCACCTCGGAGGGGGGGAATGGCTACACCTTC
TRBJ2-1,once,-,TRBV7-9,CASEAGTWDEQFF,TGTGCCAGCGAGGCCGGAACCTGGGATGAGCAGTTCTTC
TRBJ2-7,-,TRBD1,TRBV7-3,CASSTGTGGAEQYF,TGTGCCAGCAGCACCGGGACAGGGGGAGCCGAGCAGTACTTC
TRBJ2-7,-,TRBD2,TRBV2,CASMPAGVVYEQYF,TGTGCCAGCATGCCAGCGGGAGTAGTATACGAGCAGTACTTC
TRBJ2-3,-,-,TRBV5-1,CASSLARDRLTDTQYF,TGCGCCAGCAGCTTGGCGCGGGATAGACTGACAGATACGCAGTATTTT
TRBJ2-1,-,-,TRBV11-2,CASSPGGGYNEQFF,TGTGCCAGCAGCCCCGGTGGCGGCTACAATGAGCAGTTCTTC
TRBJ1-2,-,-,TRBV7-8,CASSLDTGNYGYTF,TGTGCCAGCAGCTTAGACACAGGGAACTATGGCTACACCTTC
TRBJ2-1,-,TRBD2,TRBV18,CASSPPGLADNEQFF,TGTGCCAGCTCACCACCGGGACTAGCGGACAATGAGCAGTTCTTC
TRBJ1-1,-,TRBD1,TRBV4-1,CASSQGQGVSEAFF,TGCGCCAGCAGCCAGGGACAGGGGGTGTCTGAAGCTTTCTTT
TRBJ1-2,-,TRBD1,TRBV5-1,CASSGTVYGYTF,TGCGCCAGCAGCGGGACAGTCTATGGCTACACCTTC
TRBJ2-3,-,-,TRBV30,CAWRQTDTQYF,TGTGCCTGGAGACAAACAGATACGCAGTATTTT
TRBJ2-7,-,TRBD1,TRBV6-1,CASSAKTGGLTYEQYF,TGTGCCAGCAGTGCCAAGACAGGGGGCTTAACCTACGAGCAGTACTTC
TRBJ2-7,-,TRBD1,TRBV27,CASSHQTGDYEQYF,TGTGCCAGCAGTCACCAGACAGGGGACTACGAGCAGTACTTC
TRBJ2-7,-,-,TRBV6-1,CASKAGAYEQYF,TGTGCCAGCAAGGCAGGGGCCTACGAGCAGTACTTC
TRBJ2-7,few,TRBD2,TRBV19,CASTRVGRGGYEQYF,TGTGCCAGTACCCGAGTAGGGAGGGGAGGTTACGAGCAGTACTTC